This T cell receptor beta chain emerged from a study of cytomegalovirus exposure and HLA in healthy donors. Whole-study results and caveats: In vitro, a few CMV-associated chains proved specific for CMV antigens.

The CDR3 runs to 12 residues. Trimming stripped 3 bases from V and 7 bases from J, with 7 bases between. Germline V gene sequence: CDR1 KGHSH, CDR2 LQKENI. Profiling relied on immunoSEQ multiplex PCR, and the TCRdb table lists in-frame clones only, not all of them. The table lists approximately 300,000 clones, approximately 90% of them singletons, with around 0.8% in the top ten. Only a few counts were recorded for this clone. The antigen remains unidentified. This receptor was obtained from a woman aged 18-29 years in good health and CMV-seronegative. Sequences were obtained from PBMCs. V and J are TRBV18 and TRBJ1-5, with no clear D. CDR3 amino acids: CASSPMGQPQHF. Here the CDR3 DNA reads TGTGCCAGCTCACCGATGGGCCAGCCCCAGCATTTT. Full variable domain (outside the CDR3, taken from reference TRBV18 and TRBJ1-5): NAGVMQNPRHLVRRRGQEARLRCSPMKGHSHVYWYRQLPEEGLKFMVYLQKENIIDESGMPKERFSAEFPKEGPSILRIQQVVRGDSAAYFCASSPMGQPQHFGDGTRLSIL.